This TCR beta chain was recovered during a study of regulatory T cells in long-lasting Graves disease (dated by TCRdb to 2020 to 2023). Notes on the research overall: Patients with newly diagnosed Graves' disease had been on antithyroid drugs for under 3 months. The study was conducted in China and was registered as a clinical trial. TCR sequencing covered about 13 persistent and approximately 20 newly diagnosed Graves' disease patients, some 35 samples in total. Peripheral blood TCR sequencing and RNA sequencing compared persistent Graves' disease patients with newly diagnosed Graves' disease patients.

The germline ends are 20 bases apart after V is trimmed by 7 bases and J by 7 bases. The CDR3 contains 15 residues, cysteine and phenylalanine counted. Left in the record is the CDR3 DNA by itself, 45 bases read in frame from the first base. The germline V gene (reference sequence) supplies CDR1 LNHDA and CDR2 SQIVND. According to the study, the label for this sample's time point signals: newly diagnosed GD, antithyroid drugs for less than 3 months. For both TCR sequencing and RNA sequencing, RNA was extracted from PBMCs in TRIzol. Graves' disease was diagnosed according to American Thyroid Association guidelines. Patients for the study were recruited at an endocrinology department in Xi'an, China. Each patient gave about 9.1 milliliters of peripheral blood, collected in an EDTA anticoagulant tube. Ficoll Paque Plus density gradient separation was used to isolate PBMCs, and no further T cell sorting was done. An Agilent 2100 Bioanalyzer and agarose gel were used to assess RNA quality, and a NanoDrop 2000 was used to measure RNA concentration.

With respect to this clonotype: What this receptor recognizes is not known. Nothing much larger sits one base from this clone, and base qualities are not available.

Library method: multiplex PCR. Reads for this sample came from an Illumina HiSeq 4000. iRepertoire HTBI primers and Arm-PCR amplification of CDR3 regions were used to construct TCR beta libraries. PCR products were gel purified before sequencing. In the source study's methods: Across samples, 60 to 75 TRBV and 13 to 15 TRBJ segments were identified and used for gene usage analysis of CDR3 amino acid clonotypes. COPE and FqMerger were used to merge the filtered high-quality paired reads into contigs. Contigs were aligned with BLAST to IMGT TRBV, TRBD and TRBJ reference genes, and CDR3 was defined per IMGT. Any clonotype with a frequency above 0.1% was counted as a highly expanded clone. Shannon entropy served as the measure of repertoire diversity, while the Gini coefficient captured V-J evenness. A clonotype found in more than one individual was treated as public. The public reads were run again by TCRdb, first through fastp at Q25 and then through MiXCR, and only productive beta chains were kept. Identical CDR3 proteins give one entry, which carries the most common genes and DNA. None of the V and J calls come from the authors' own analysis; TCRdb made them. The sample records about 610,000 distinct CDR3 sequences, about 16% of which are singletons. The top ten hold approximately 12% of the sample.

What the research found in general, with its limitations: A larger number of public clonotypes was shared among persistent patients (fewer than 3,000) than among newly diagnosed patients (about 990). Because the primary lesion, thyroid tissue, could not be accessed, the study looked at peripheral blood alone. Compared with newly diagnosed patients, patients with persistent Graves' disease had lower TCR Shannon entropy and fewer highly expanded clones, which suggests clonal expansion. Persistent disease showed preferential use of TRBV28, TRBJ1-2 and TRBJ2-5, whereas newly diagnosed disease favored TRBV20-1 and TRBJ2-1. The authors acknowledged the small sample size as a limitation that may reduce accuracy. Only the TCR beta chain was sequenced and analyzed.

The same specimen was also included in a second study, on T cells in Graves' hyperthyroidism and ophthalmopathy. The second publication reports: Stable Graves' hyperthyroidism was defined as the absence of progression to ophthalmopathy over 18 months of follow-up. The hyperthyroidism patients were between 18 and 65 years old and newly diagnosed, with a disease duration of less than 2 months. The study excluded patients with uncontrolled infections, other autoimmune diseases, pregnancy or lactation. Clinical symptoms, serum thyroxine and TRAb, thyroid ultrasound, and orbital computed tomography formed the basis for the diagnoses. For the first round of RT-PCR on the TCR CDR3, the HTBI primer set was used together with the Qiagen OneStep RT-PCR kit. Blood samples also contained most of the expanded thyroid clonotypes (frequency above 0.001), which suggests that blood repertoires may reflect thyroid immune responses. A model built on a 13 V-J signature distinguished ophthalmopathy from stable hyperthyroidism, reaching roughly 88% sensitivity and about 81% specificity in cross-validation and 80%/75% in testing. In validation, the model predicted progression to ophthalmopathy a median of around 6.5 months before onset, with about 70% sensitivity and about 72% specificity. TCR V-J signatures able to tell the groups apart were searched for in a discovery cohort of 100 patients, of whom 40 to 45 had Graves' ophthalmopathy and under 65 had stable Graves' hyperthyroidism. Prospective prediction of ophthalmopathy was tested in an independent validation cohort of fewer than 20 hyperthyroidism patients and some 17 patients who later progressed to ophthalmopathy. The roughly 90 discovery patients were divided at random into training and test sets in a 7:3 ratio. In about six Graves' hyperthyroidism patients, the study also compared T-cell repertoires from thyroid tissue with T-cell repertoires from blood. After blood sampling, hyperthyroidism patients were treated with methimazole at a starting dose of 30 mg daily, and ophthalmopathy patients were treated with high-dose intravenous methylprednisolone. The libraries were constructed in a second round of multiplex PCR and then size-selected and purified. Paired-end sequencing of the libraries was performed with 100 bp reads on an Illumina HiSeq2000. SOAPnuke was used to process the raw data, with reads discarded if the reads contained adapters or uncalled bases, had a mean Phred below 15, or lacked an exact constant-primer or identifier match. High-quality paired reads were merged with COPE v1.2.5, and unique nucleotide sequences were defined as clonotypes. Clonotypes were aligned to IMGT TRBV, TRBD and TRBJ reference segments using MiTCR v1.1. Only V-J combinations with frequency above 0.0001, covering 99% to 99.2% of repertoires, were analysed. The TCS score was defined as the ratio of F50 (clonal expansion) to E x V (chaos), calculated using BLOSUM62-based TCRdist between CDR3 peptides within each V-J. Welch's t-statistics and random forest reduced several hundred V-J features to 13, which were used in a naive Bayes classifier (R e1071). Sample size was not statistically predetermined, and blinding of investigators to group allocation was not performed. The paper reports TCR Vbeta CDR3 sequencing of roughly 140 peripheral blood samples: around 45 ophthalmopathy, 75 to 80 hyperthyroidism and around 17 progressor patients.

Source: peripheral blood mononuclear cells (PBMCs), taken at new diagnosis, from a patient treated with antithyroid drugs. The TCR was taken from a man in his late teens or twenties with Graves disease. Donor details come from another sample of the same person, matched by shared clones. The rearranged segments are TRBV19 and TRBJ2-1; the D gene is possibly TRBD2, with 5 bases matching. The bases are TGTGCCAGTACTCGGACCCTCTTCGGGGAGAATGAGCAGTTCTTC. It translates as CASTRTLFGENEQFF.